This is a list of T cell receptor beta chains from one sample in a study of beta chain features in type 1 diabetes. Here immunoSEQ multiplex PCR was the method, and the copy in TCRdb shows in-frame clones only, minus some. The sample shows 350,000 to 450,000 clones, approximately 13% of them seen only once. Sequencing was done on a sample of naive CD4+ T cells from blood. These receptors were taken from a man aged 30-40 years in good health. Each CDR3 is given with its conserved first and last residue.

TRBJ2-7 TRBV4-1 CASSVPGNLGYEQYF
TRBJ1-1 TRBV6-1 CASSDRHEAFF
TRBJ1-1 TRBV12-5 CASGPVNTEAFF
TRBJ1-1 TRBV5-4 CASSSQGITEAFF
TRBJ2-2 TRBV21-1 CASSKGNRRGTGELFF
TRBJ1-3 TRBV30 CAWSLTGFGNTIYF
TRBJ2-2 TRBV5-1 CASSSGQSTGELFF
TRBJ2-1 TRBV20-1 CSARDGFEQFF
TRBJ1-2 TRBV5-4 CASSSEGALRDDGYTF
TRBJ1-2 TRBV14 CASSPGQYANGYTF
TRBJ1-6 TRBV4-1 CASSRTVGESPLHF
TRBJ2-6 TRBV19 CASSSTGSGANVLTF
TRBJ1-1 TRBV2 CASRRTISAFF
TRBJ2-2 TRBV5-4 CASSLKRDRNTGELFF
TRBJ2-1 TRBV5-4 CASSYPGRPTNSYNEQFF
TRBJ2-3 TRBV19 CASSIDPGTDTQYF
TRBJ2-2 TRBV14 CASSRMSKPGELFF
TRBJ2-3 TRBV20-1 CSASLTDTQYF
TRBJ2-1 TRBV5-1 CATSPGSSYNEQFF
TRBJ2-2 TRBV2 CASSEEFPGFGELFF
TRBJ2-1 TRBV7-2 CASSLERVAGFEQFF
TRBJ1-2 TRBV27 CASSFGTAPNYGYTF
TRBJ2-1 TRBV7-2 CASSPDYLYNEQFF
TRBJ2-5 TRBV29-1 CSVGLIQETQYF
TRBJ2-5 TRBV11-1 CASSLAPGETQYF
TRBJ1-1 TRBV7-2 CASSPRGLNTEAFF
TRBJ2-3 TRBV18 CASSPISGTPGTDTQYF
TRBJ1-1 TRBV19 CASRGQGAVWAFF
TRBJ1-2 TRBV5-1 CASSPGTAYGYTF
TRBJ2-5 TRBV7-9 CASSPWTSGRAWETQYF
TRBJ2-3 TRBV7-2 CASSSLAGSTDTQYF
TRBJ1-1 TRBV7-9 CASSLRYTEAFF
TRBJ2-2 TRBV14 CASSPMGPTGELFF